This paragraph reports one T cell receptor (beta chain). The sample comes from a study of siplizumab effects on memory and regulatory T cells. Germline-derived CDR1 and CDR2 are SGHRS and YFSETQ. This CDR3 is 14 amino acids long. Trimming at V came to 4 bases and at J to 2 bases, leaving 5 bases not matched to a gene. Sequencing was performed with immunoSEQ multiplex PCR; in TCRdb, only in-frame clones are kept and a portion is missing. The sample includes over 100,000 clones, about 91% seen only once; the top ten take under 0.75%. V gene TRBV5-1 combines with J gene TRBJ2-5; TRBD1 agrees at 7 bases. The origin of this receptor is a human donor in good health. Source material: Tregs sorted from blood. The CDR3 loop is CASSAGQAQETQYF. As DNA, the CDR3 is TGCGCCAGCAGCGCCGGACAGGCTCAAGAGACCCAGTACTTC.